What follows describes a single T cell receptor (beta chain). The antigen remains undetermined. The germline gene is not matched at one end of the junction; a read error may be the cause. Then a second PCR, running roughly 7 to 11 cycles, was carried out with a sample-barcoded 5' primer and a J-beta primer mix. MiXCR, run by TCRdb on the 5' RACE reads, gives a single entry per CDR3 protein. The sample consists of under 2 million distinct CDR3 sequences, roughly a third of them appearing once. This record comes from a study of blood T cells in healthy people across ages. Across the study: Template switching caught about one barcoded beta molecule for each two T cells.

Germline loops: CDR1 PRHDT, CDR2 FYEKMQ (reference sequence). This CDR3 has 15 amino acids. Study observations and caveats: Strong correlation existed between TCR beta diversity and naive T cell percentage. Per million T cells, the diversity of TCR beta decreased roughly linearly as age advanced.

This TCR was recovered from a young woman in good health. The sample consisted of blood. The chain joins TRBV13 to TRBJ2-1; D tentatively reads TRBD1 or TRBD2 (5 bases each). The CDR3 region has the DNA TGTACCAGCAGCTTAAAGGGACCCGGCCCCGATGAGCAGTTCTTC. Translation: CTSSLKGPGPDEQFF.